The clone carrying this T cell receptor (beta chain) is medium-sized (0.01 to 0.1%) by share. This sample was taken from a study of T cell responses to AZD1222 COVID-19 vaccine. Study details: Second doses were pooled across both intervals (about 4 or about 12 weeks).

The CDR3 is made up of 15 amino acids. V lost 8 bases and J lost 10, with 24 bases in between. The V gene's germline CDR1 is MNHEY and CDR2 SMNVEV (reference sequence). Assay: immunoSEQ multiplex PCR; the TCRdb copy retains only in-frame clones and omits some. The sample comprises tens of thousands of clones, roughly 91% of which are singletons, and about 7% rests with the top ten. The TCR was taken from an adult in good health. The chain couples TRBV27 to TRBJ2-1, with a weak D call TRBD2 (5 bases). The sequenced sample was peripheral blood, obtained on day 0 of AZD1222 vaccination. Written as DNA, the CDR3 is TGTGCCAGCGGAAAGGACTTCTTAGGGAGTGGGGAGCAGTTCTTC. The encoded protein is CASGKDFLGSGEQFF.